These T cell receptor beta chains were read from a single sample in a study of memory CD8 T cells in hepatitis C reinfection. Method: immunoSEQ multiplex PCR; TCRdb's copy keeps in-frame clones and lacks some. This table holds some 44,000 clones, roughly nine tenths found once. The sample consisted of naive CD8+ T cells sorted from blood. The receptor source for this set is a man between 18 and 29 years old with hepatitis C virus infection. Both conserved end residues are part of each CDR3. A D gene is named only where the DNA matches it firmly. Only some rows state a clone size, as once, few, many or a class for expanded clones.

size | J | V | D | CDR3 | DNA
few | TRBJ1-1 | TRBV4-3 | . | CASSQDEAGYTEAFF | TGCGCCAGCAGCCAAGATGAGGCAGGGTATACTGAAGCTTTCTTT
. | TRBJ2-3 | TRBV7-9 | . | CASSSIGAGLDGDTQYF | TGCGCCAGCAGCTCCATAGGGGCGGGGCTAGATGGAGATACGCAGTATTTT
. | TRBJ2-1 | TRBV27 | . | CASSFGQGNEQFF | TGTGCCAGCAGTTTTGGGCAGGGCAATGAGCAGTTCTTC
. | TRBJ2-1 | TRBV7-9 | . | CASSLEAGSSYNEQFF | TGTGCCAGCAGCTTAGAGGCGGGGAGCTCCTACAATGAGCAGTTCTTC
. | TRBJ2-1 | TRBV11-2 | TRBD2 | CASSLELAGGVNYNEQFF | TGTGCCAGCAGCTTGGAACTAGCGGGAGGCGTCAACTACAATGAGCAGTTCTTC
. | TRBJ2-2 | TRBV28 | TRBD1 | CASSLLGQLVIDTGELFF | TGTGCCAGCAGTTTATTGGGACAGCTGGTTATAGACACCGGGGAGCTGTTTTTT
. | TRBJ1-1 | TRBV14 | . | CASSLGQNTEAFF | TGTGCCAGCAGCCTGGGACAGAACACTGAAGCTTTCTTT
once | TRBJ2-3 | TRBV28 | TRBD2 | CASRLRGRGDTQYF | TGTGCCAGCAGACTTCGGGGGAGGGGAGATACGCAGTATTTT
. | TRBJ2-1 | TRBV28 | TRBD2 | CASSELTSGRANEQFF | TGTGCCAGCAGTGAGTTGACTAGCGGGAGGGCCAATGAGCAGTTCTTC
. | TRBJ1-2 | TRBV19 | . | CASNSGFYGYTF | TGTGCCTCAAACTCAGGATTCTATGGCTACACCTTC
. | TRBJ2-1 | TRBV7-9 | TRBD2 | CASSSVAGYKNEQFF | TGTGCCAGCAGCTCGGTAGCGGGGTACAAAAATGAGCAGTTCTTC
. | TRBJ2-7 | TRBV10-1 | TRBD1 | CASSEGGAYEQYF | TGCGCCAGCAGTGAAGGGGGCGCGTACGAGCAGTATTTC
. | TRBJ1-4 | TRBV4-1 | . | CASSQSRVANEKLFF | TGCGCCAGCAGCCAGTCCAGGGTGGCTAATGAAAAACTGTTTTTT
. | TRBJ1-6 | TRBV27 | . | CASTWVGSPLHF | TGTGCCAGCACCTGGGTCGGGTCACCCCTCCACTTT
. | TRBJ1-1 | TRBV19 | TRBD1 | CASLPGQGFRTEAFF | TGTGCCAGTCTCCCGGGACAGGGATTTCGCACTGAAGCTTTCTTT
. | TRBJ1-6 | TRBV4-1 | TRBD1 | CASSQEDRELLSGDSPLHF | TGCGCCAGCAGCCAAGAGGACAGGGAGCTACTCTCAGGGGATTCACCCCTCCACTTT
. | TRBJ2-7 | TRBV19 | . | CASSGGSGHSYEQYF | TGTGCCAGTAGTGGCGGTTCGGGACACTCCTACGAGCAGTACTTC
. | TRBJ2-3 | TRBV4-2 | . | CASSQEGVADTDTQYF | TGTGCCAGCAGCCAAGAAGGAGTAGCGGACACAGATACGCAGTATTTT
once | TRBJ2-7 | TRBV29-1 | TRBD1 | CSFGTGDSYEQYF | TGCAGCTTCGGGACAGGGGACTCCTACGAGCAGTACTTC
. | TRBJ2-7 | TRBV19 | . | CASSIGNSAYEQYF | TGTGCCAGTAGTATAGGAAACAGTGCCTACGAGCAGTACTTC
. | TRBJ2-2 | TRBV5-6 | TRBD1 | CASSLPQGLSNTGELFF | TGTGCCAGCAGCTTGCCACAGGGGCTTTCGAACACCGGGGAGCTGTTTTTT
. | TRBJ1-5 | TRBV28 | TRBD1 | CASSPDRGRNQPQHF | TGTGCCAGCAGTCCGGACAGGGGGCGAAATCAGCCCCAGCATTTT
. | TRBJ2-7 | TRBV11-2 | . | CASSQVPSYEQYF | TGTGCCAGCAGCCAGGTCCCATCCTACGAGCAGTACTTC
. | TRBJ1-1 | TRBV19 | . | CASSILTNTEAFF | TGTGCCAGTAGTATACTAACGAACACTGAAGCTTTCTTT
. | TRBJ2-7 | TRBV2 | TRBD1 | CASSEGQGASYEQYF | TGTGCCAGCAGCGAAGGACAGGGGGCCTCCTACGAGCAGTACTTC
. | TRBJ2-5 | TRBV5-6 | . | CASSPRDMTGLAQETQYF | TGTGCCAGCAGCCCCCGAGATATGACAGGTCTGGCCCAAGAGACCCAGTACTTC
. | TRBJ1-1 | TRBV19 | . | CASSIQGNTEAFF | TGTGCCAGTAGTATACAGGGGAACACTGAAGCTTTCTTT
. | TRBJ2-6 | TRBV29-1 | TRBD1 | CSVGDSSGANVLTF | TGCAGCGTTGGGGACAGCTCTGGGGCCAACGTCCTGACTTTC
. | TRBJ2-1 | TRBV4-3 | . | CASSQGSNEQFF | TGCGCCAGCAGCCAAGGTAGTAATGAGCAGTTCTTC
. | TRBJ1-1 | TRBV4-1 | . | CASSQPAEQGEAFF | TGCGCCAGCAGCCAACCCGCTGAGCAGGGAGAAGCTTTCTTT
. | TRBJ1-5 | TRBV6-5 | . | CASSYWAQPQHF | TGTGCCAGCAGTTACTGGGCCCAGCCCCAGCATTTT
few | TRBJ1-1 | TRBV7-8 | . | CASSLLGGTEAFF | TGTGCCAGCAGCTTGCTAGGTGGCACTGAAGCTTTCTTT
. | TRBJ2-3 | TRBV27 | TRBD2 | CASSYSGVTDTQYF | TGTGCCAGCAGTTATAGCGGGGTCACAGATACGCAGTATTTT
. | TRBJ2-1 | TRBV29-1 | TRBD2 | CSVVVSGRPDNEQFF | TGCAGCGTAGTGGTTAGCGGGAGGCCCGACAATGAGCAGTTCTTC
. | TRBJ1-2 | TRBV2 | . | CASEADYGYTF | TGTGCCAGCGAGGCAGACTATGGCTACACCTTC
. | TRBJ2-2 | TRBV19 | . | CASSIVGTGELFF | TGTGCCAGTAGTATAGTCGGCACCGGGGAGCTGTTTTTT